These 32 T cell receptor beta chains came from one sample sequenced in a study of T cells in Graves' hyperthyroidism and ophthalmopathy. TCR beta CDR3 sequences were amplified from RNA transcripts. During a first-round RT-PCR of the TCR CDR3, the HTBI primer set was used. TCRdb ran MiXCR on the multiplex PCR reads and lists one entry per CDR3 protein. The data show some 270,000 distinct CDR3 sequences, roughly 14% seen once. The sample taken for sequencing was blood. Source of these receptors: a woman under 40 with Graves' hyperthyroidism that later progressed to Graves' ophthalmopathy.

Ten or more counts support this clonotype. V is TRBV12-3 or TRBV12-4 and J is TRBJ2-3; D ambiguous. This CDR3 spans 14 amino acids. The V end was cut by 6 bases, the J end by 1 base, with 11 bases between. The CDR3 region is CASSPLAGTDTQYF. The CDR3 DNA sequence: TGTGCCAGCAGCCCCTTAGCAGGCACAGATACGCAGTATTTT.

This clonotype occurred a few times. The chain combines TRBV2 with TRBJ2-5; 13 nucleotides match TRBD2. Losses at the gene ends were 4 bases for V and 4 bases for J; bases not matched to a gene: 9. The CDR3 has 17 amino acids. Germline CDR1 SNHLY, CDR2 FYNNEI. The CDR3 is CASSGTSGSDGAETQYF. For the CDR3, the DNA is TGTGCCAGCAGTGGGACTAGCGGGAGTGACGGGGCAGAGACCCAGTACTTC.

This clonotype was observed a handful of times. The genes are TRBV20-1 and TRBJ1-2, with 8 nucleotides matching TRBD1. The CDR3 extends over 17 amino acids. Germline V lookup: CDR1 DFQATT, CDR2 SNEGSKA (reference sequence). After removal of 5 bases from V and 0 bases from J, the junction contained 14 bases not matched to a gene. CDR3 sequence (DNA): TGCAGTGCTGACGAAGCAGGGGGCTTACCTCCTAACTATGGCTACACCTTC. It is translated as CSADEAGGLPPNYGYTF.

This clonotype was observed a few times. The V and J genes are TRBV9 and TRBJ2-1, with a weak D call TRBD2 (6 bases). The germline V and J ends were trimmed by 4 bases and 7 bases, with 15 bases remaining between them. The CDR3 covers 14 residues. Germline values: CDR1 SGDLS, CDR2 YYNGEE. CDR3 nucleotide sequence: TGTGCCAGCAGCCCCGGGGGACCTAAGAATGAGCAGTTCTTC. Protein sequence: CASSPGGPKNEQFF.

The rearrangement uses TRBV27 and TRBJ1-1; D is unresolved. This CDR3 has 13 amino acids. CDR1 MNHEY and CDR2 SMNVEV come from the germline V gene (reference sequence). With 5 bases removed from V and 6 bases from J, the gap between germline ends came to 13 bases. CDR3 coding DNA: TGTGCCAGCAGTCTAAACAGTGGGCCTGAAGCTTTCTTT. Its translation is CASSLNSGPEAFF.

This clonotype turned up a few times. The chain carries TRBV19 and TRBJ2-3; no clear D gene. The CDR3 spans 15 residues. Trimming left V 10 bases short and J 2 bases short, with 19 bases between. Per the germline V gene, CDR1 is LNHDA and CDR2 is SQIVND (reference sequence). This chain's CDR3 is CATTRSGRITDTQYF. CDR3 DNA sequence: TGTGCCACAACCCGTAGTGGGCGGATCACAGATACGCAGTATTTT.

This clonotype has at least ten counts. The chain has TRBV7-9 and TRBJ2-3, with 9 bases identical to TRBD2. The germline V gene encodes CDR1 SEHNR and CDR2 FQNEAQ (reference sequence). The ends lost 4 bases at V and 2 bases at J; junction bases unmatched: 13. The CDR3 is 18 residues long. This chain's CDR3 is CASSSLPSSGVNTDTQYF. For the CDR3, the DNA is TGTGCCAGCAGCTCCCTCCCCTCTAGCGGGGTTAACACAGATACGCAGTATTTT.

The table lists this clonotype with a few counts. The chain is built from TRBV28 and TRBJ1-6; 9 bases align to TRBD1. Germline V CDR1 and CDR2: MDHEN, SYDVKM. This CDR3 contains 15 residues. The V and J ends lost 6 bases and 7 bases, in that order; junction bases with no gene match: 7. The CDR3 DNA sequence: TGTGCCAGCAGATACAGGGGGCTTGGGAATTCACCCCTCCACTTT. Its protein is CASRYRGLGNSPLHF. The complete variable domain, with remaining parts taken from reference TRBV28 and TRBJ1-6, reads DVKVTQSSRYLVKRTGEKVFLECVQDMDHENMFWYRQDPGLGLRLIYFSYDVKMKEKGDIPEGYSVSREKKERFSLILESASTNQTSMYLCASRYRGLGNSPLHFGNGTRLTVT.

At least ten counts were recorded for this clonotype. The genes are TRBV5-1 and TRBJ2-1; possible D gene TRBD1, 6 bases. The CDR3 loop spans 12 amino acids. CDR1 and CDR2 from the germline V gene are SGHRS and YFSETQ. V was clipped by 6 bases and J by 12 bases, with 16 bases between them. In DNA form, the CDR3 reads TGCGCCAGCACCTCAGGGGCTTTGGGGCAGTTCTTC. This sequence encodes CASTSGALGQFF. Full variable domain (outside the CDR3, taken from reference TRBV5-1 and TRBJ2-1): KAGVTQTPRYLIKTRGQQVTLSCSPISGHRSVSWYQQTPGQGLQFLFEYFSETQRNKGNFPGRFSGRQFSNSRSEMNVSTLELGDSALYLCASTSGALGQFFGPGTRLTVL.

Only a few counts were recorded for this clonotype. The J gene is TRBJ2-7, the V gene TRBV5-1; the D gene is possibly TRBD1 (5 bases). With 5 bases removed from V and 2 bases from J, the gap between germline ends came to 11 bases. CDR3 length equals 13 residues. Germline loops: CDR1 SGHRS, CDR2 YFSETQ. The CDR3 sequence is CASRADSAYEQYF. As DNA, the CDR3 is TGCGCCAGCAGAGCTGACAGTGCCTACGAGCAGTACTTC.

This clonotype was counted at least ten times. The chain recombines TRBV2 with TRBJ2-1; 7 bases align to TRBD2. Germline V gives CDR1 SNHLY, CDR2 FYNNEI. V lost 4 bases to trimming and J lost 6 bases; unmatched junction nucleotides: 3. This CDR3 region has 13 residues. The CDR3 spells CASSVGTTNEQFF. The CDR3 DNA is TGTGCCAGCAGTGTCGGGACTACCAATGAGCAGTTCTTC.

This clonotype was counted at least ten times. The chain has TRBV7-9 and TRBJ1-1, with unresolved D. The germline gives CDR1 SEHNR, CDR2 FQNEAQ (reference sequence). Deletions cut 5 bases from V and 1 base from J, with 17 bases between. The CDR3 covers 16 residues. The CDR3 sequence: CASSPPRVSGNTEAFF. The DNA of the CDR3 is TGTGCCAGCAGCCCGCCCCGCGTCTCGGGGAACACTGAAGCTTTCTTT. The full variable domain, completed using reference TRBV7-9 and TRBJ1-1, is DTGVSQNPRHKITKRGQNVTFRCDPISEHNRLYWYRQTLGQGPEFLTYFQNEAQLEKSRLLSDRFSAERPKGSFSTLEIQRTEQGDSAMYLCASSPPRVSGNTEAFFGQGTRLTVV.

The chain carries TRBV4-1 and TRBJ2-2; 7 bases align to TRBD2. The CDR3 has 15 residues. CDR1 is MGHRA, CDR2 YSYEKL, per germline. J lost 1 base, V lost 2 bases, and 1 base had no gene match. The CDR3 loop reads CASSQREGNTGELFF. CDR3 bases: TGCGCCAGCAGCCAAAGGGAGGGGAACACCGGGGAGCTGTTTTTT.

The chain joins TRBV7-6 to TRBJ1-1, with TRBD1 identical over 8 bases. With 1 base clipped from V and 3 bases from J, the junction kept 4 bases outside the gene matches. The CDR3 runs to 15 residues. CDR1 is SGHVS and CDR2 is FNYEAQ in the germline V gene. The CDR3 loop reads CASSLGTGGDTEAFF. The DNA for the CDR3 is TGTGCCAGCAGCTTAGGTACAGGGGGGGACACTGAAGCTTTCTTT.

This clonotype was picked up many times. The J gene is TRBJ2-3, the V gene TRBV6-1; 8 bases fit TRBD2. CDR1 and CDR2 from the germline V gene are MNHNS and SASEGT. V lost 7 bases, J lost 3 bases, and 6 bases stayed unmatched. The CDR3 covers 14 residues. This CDR3 reads CASMGAGATDTQYF. The CDR3 DNA is TGTGCCAGCATGGGAGCGGGAGCTACAGATACGCAGTATTTT.

This clonotype was found many times. This sequence joins TRBV7-8 and TRBJ2-3; 12 positions match TRBD1. The CDR3 covers 15 residues. Germline lookup yields CDR1 SGHVS and CDR2 FQNEAQ. J lost 5 bases, V lost 3 bases, and 3 bases had no gene match. CDR3 amino acids: CASSLGTGGVDTQYF. DNA of the CDR3: TGTGCCAGCAGCTTGGGGACAGGGGGCGTAGATACGCAGTATTTT.

The chain employs TRBV20-1 and TRBJ2-7; 9 bases line up with TRBD1. The V gene's germline CDR1 is DFQATT and CDR2 SNEGSKA (reference sequence). V lost 4 bases to trimming and J lost 2 bases; unmatched junction nucleotides: 3. CDR3 length: 13 amino acids. The CDR3 DNA reads as TGCAGTGCTACCCGACAGGGGGCCTACGAGCAGTACTTC. It specifies CSATRQGAYEQYF.

The genes are TRBV6-2 or TRBV6-3 and TRBJ2-1; the D gene is possibly TRBD2 (5 bases). Trimming took off 6 bases at V and 8 bases at J, with 14 bases between the two ends. Per germline, CDR1 MNHEY and CDR2 SVGEGT. CDR3 length: 13 amino acids. The CDR3, as DNA: TGTGCCAGCAGCCTCTTTCGGGGATATGAGCAGTTCTTC. Its translation: CASSLFRGYEQFF.

To note about this clonotype: A much larger clone is a single base away; this may be a read error. The chain has TRBV10-3 and TRBJ2-1, with D possibly TRBD2 on 5 matching bases. The V end lost 3 bases, the J end lost 5 bases, and 11 bases lay between the germline ends. Germline V gene data show CDR1 as ENHRY and CDR2 as SYGVKD. The CDR3 runs to 14 residues. The CDR3 protein is CAISDRGSHNEQFF. The CDR3 coding sequence is TGTGCCATCAGTGACCGGGGTTCGCACAATGAGCAGTTCTTC.

There are a few counts of this clonotype. The genes are TRBV7-6 and TRBJ1-5; no clear D. V was cut by 5 bases and J by 2 bases, with 10 bases left in between. The germline V gene encodes CDR1 SGHVS and CDR2 FNYEAQ. The length of the CDR3 is 14 residues. Here the CDR3 reads CASSPGSGNQPQHF. CDR3 nucleotides: TGTGCCAGCAGCCCCGGTAGCGGCAATCAGCCCCAGCATTTT.

Concerning this clonotype: A much larger clone is a single base away; this may be a read error. This chain connects TRBV7-2 to TRBJ2-7, with 8 bases fitting TRBD1. The CDR3 consists of 15 residues. Germline-derived CDR1 and CDR2 are SGHTA and FQGNSA. This chain's CDR3 is CASRQDRGSSYGQYF. The CDR3 nucleotides read TGTGCCAGCAGACAAGACAGGGGAAGCTCCTACGGGCAGTACTTC. Based on the CDR3 plus reference TRBV7-2 and TRBJ2-7, the full variable domain is GAGVSQSPSNKVTEKGKDVELRCDPISGHTALYWYRQSLGQGLEFLIYFQGNSAPDKSGLPSDRFSAERTGGSVSTLTIQRTQQEDSAVYLCASRQDRGSSYGQYFGPGTRLTVT.

The chain employs TRBV12-3 or TRBV12-4 and TRBJ2-5; the D call may be TRBD1 or TRBD2 (6 bases each). This CDR3 comprises 14 residues. V was trimmed by 9 bases and J by 5 bases, leaving 19 bases between them. As DNA, the CDR3 is TGTGCCAGTTCCTACGGCCGGGGGCGGGAGACCCAGTACTTC. Amino acid sequence: CASSYGRGRETQYF.

This clonotype was observed at least ten times. The rearrangement joins TRBV10-3 to TRBJ2-5, with 8 positions matching TRBD2. The CDR3 has 14 residues. CDR1 and CDR2 (germline): ENHRY, SYGVKD. V shed 6 bases, J shed 1 base, and the junction held 4 bases outside the gene matches. The CDR3 DNA reads TGTGCCATCAGGGCGGGAGGTGTCCAAGAGACCCAGTACTTC. It encodes CAIRAGGVQETQYF.

The sample holds many counts of this clonotype. The gene calls are TRBV9 and TRBJ2-7, with no clear D. Germline V lookup: CDR1 SGDLS, CDR2 YYNGEE. Trimming left V 0 bases short and J 5 bases short, with 15 bases between. The CDR3 runs to 15 residues. The CDR3 nucleotides read TGTGCCAGCAGCGTAGTGGACGGCCGTCAGGACGAGCAGTACTTC. Its protein product is CASSVVDGRQDEQYF.

This clonotype was seen a handful of times. The CDR3 spells CSVVREGFYEQYF. DNA of the CDR3: TGCAGCGTTGTAAGGGAAGGGTTCTACGAGCAGTACTTC. The rearrangement uses TRBV29-1 and TRBJ2-7, with D uncertain. The CDR3 runs to 13 residues. CDR1 and CDR2 (germline): SQVTM, ANQGSEA. V was clipped by 4 bases and J by 3 bases, with 13 bases between them.

This clonotype was observed at least ten times. V and J are TRBV6-1 and TRBJ2-1; tentatively, D is TRBD1 or TRBD2 (5 bases each). CDR1 and CDR2 from the germline V gene are MNHNS and SASEGT. CDR3 length equals 11 residues. The V and J ends lost 8 bases and 6 bases respectively, with 8 bases between them. CDR3 nucleotides: TGTGCCAGCTTGGGGGTCAATGAGCAGTTCTTC. Translation gives CASLGVNEQFF.

This clonotype was recorded many times. The chain couples TRBV18 to TRBJ2-5; 8 bases fit TRBD1. The CDR3 extends over 14 amino acids. V shed 6 bases and J 2 bases; nucleotides not matched to a gene: 5. Germline CDR1 reads KGHSH; CDR2 reads LQKENI. The CDR3 sequence is CASSPDRAQETQYF. In DNA form, the CDR3 reads TGTGCCAGCTCCCCGGACAGGGCTCAAGAGACCCAGTACTTC.

This clonotype was detected many times. The rearrangement joins TRBV6-2 or TRBV6-3 to TRBJ2-1; possibly TRBD2 for D (5 bases). V shed 8 bases and J shed 2 bases, with 10 bases lying between them. Germline V CDR1 and CDR2: MNHEY, SVGEGT. CDR3 length equals 13 residues. CDR3 nucleotides: TGTGCCAGCGGGCTCGGGGCCTACAATGAGCAGTTCTTC. Protein product: CASGLGAYNEQFF.

This clonotype was detected many times. This chain uses TRBV11-1 with TRBJ2-1; D tentatively reads TRBD1 or TRBD2 (5 bases each). The germline V gene encodes CDR1 SGHAT and CDR2 FQDESV (reference sequence). Trimming pared 2 bases from V and 4 bases from J, leaving 12 bases between. CDR3 length: 15 residues. The CDR3 DNA is TGTGCCAGCAGCTTAAGGGACCATTTTTACAATGAGCAGTTCTTC. Its translation is CASSLRDHFYNEQFF.

This clonotype was counted many times. V gene TRBV27 combines with J gene TRBJ1-1; no clear D gene. The V end was cut by 5 bases, the J end by 1 base, with 11 bases between. This CDR3 is built from 14 residues. Germline V CDR1 and CDR2: MNHEY, SMNVEV (reference sequence). For the CDR3, the DNA is TGTGCCAGCAGTCCTGGTTGGGGGAACACTGAAGCTTTCTTT. This sequence encodes CASSPGWGNTEAFF.

This clonotype was counted at least ten times. The chain is built from TRBV6-2 or TRBV6-3 and TRBJ2-7; D unresolved. The CDR3 extends over 13 amino acids. Germline V gene lookup returns CDR1 MNHEY and CDR2 SVGEGT. Trimming took 10 bases from V and 0 from J, leaving 13 bases between them. CDR3 sequence (DNA): TGTGCCACCCCTGAGAGGAGCTCCTACGAGCAGTACTTC. Translation: CATPERSSYEQYF.

This clonotype was observed a handful of times. The chain employs TRBV4-2 and TRBJ2-5, with no clear D. Germline V gene data show CDR1 as LGHNA and CDR2 as YNFKEQ. V was clipped by 0 bases and J by 5 bases, with 10 bases between them. CDR3 length: 14 amino acids. As DNA, the CDR3 is TGTGCCAGCAGCCAAGATCTCTCGGTTGAGACCCAGTACTTC. Its translation is CASSQDLSVETQYF.